Listed here are 12 T cell receptor beta chains from one sample, sequenced in a study of T cell repertoires in cytomegalovirus infection. TCRdb re-derived calls from the reads in MiXCR, one entry per CDR3 protein. Of about 200,000 distinct CDR3 sequences in the sample, roughly 9% were seen once. Sequenced: PBMCs. Every receptor here comes from a human donor in good health (CMV status not recorded). Some clones in this sample may be carry-over from other donors' samples.

This clonotype occurred a few times. The CDR3 is CASSLPGSSYEQYF. The CDR3 region has the DNA TGCGCCAGCAGCTTGCCGGGCAGCTCCTACGAGCAGTACTTC. The genes are TRBV5-1 and TRBJ2-7, with D unresolved. V was trimmed by 1 base and J by 0 bases, leaving 8 bases between them. Germline V gene data show CDR1 as SGHRS and CDR2 as YFSETQ. This CDR3 has 14 amino acids.

The rearrangement uses TRBV19 and TRBJ1-5, with 8 bases matching TRBD1. The CDR3 covers 15 residues. Trimming at V came to 3 bases and at J to 2 bases, leaving 3 bases not matched to a gene. The germline V gene has CDR1 LNHDA and CDR2 SQIVND (reference sequence). CDR3 region: CASSIPGGGNQPQHF. The DNA of the CDR3 is TGTGCCAGTAGTATTCCAGGGGGCGGCAATCAGCCCCAGCATTTT.

J is TRBJ1-4 and V is TRBV5-6; D remains ambiguous. The CDR3 extends over 15 amino acids. Trimming pared 1 base from V and 8 bases from J, leaving 15 bases between. In germline, CDR1 is SGHDT, CDR2 YYEEEE. The CDR3 nucleotides are TGTGCCAGCAGCTTGCCGGGAGAGGCTGGGGAAAAACTGTTTTTT. Amino acid sequence: CASSLPGEAGEKLFF.

This clonotype came up many times. The V and J genes are TRBV7-2 and TRBJ2-2, with 9 bases fitting TRBD1. CDR1 and CDR2 from the germline V gene are SGHTA and FQGNSA. This CDR3 contains 16 residues. V shed 4 bases and J 9 bases; nucleotides not matched to a gene: 12. CDR3 sequence reads: CASSWRGDRVPRELFF. The CDR3 bases are TGTGCCAGCAGCTGGCGAGGGGACAGGGTCCCCCGGGAGCTGTTTTTT.

This chain links TRBV12-3 or TRBV12-4 with TRBJ2-3; D call uncertain. CDR3 length: 12 amino acids. Trimming took off 5 bases at V and 9 bases at J, with 12 bases between the two ends. The CDR3 is CASSTRVGTQYF. The CDR3 DNA follows: TGTGCCAGCAGTACTCGAGTAGGGACGCAGTATTTT.

This chain connects TRBV20-1 to TRBJ2-3; TRBD2 matches 8 bases. The CDR3 totals 16 residues. V was pared by 6 bases and J by 1 base, with 12 bases of the junction left unmatched. Germline V gives CDR1 DFQATT, CDR2 SNEGSKA (reference sequence). CDR3 loop: CSASPLGAGGTDTQYF. Here the CDR3 DNA reads TGCAGTGCCTCTCCTTTGGGAGCGGGAGGCACAGATACGCAGTATTTT.

This clonotype was seen at least ten times. The rearrangement joins TRBV11-2 to TRBJ2-3; 10 positions agree with TRBD2. Germline CDR1 and CDR2: SGHAT and FQNNGV. V trimming: 1 base; J trimming: 3 bases; junction bases outside the gene matches: 10. This CDR3 contains 18 residues. CDR3 DNA sequence: TGTGCCAGCAGCTTAGCCGGGGGGCTAGCGGGGGAGACAGATACGCAGTATTTT. Protein product: CASSLAGGLAGETDTQYF.

This clonotype was recorded many times. The chain joins TRBV4-3 to TRBJ2-7; D unclear. The CDR3 covers 16 residues. V shed 0 bases and J shed 2 bases, with 14 bases lying between them. CDR1 is LGHNA and CDR2 is YSLEER in the germline V gene. CDR3 region: CASSQDVAGIAYEQYF. For the CDR3, the DNA is TGCGCCAGCAGCCAAGACGTTGCAGGTATAGCCTACGAGCAGTACTTC.

The rearrangement uses TRBV19 and TRBJ2-1, with 9 bases that match TRBD2. CDR1 LNHDA and CDR2 SQIVND come from the germline V gene (reference sequence). The CDR3 runs 16 residues. After removal of 5 bases from V and 4 bases from J, the junction contained 9 bases not matched to a gene. The CDR3, as DNA: TGTGCCAGTAGTTTCTATAGCGGGGGAGGGTACAATGAGCAGTTCTTC. This gives the protein CASSFYSGGGYNEQFF. Full variable domain (outside the CDR3, taken from reference TRBV19 and TRBJ2-1): DGGITQSPKYLFRKEGQNVTLSCEQNLNHDAMYWYRQDPGQGLRLIYYSQIVNDFQKGDIAEGYSVSREKKESFPLTVTSAQKNPTAFYLCASSFYSGGGYNEQFFGPGTRLTVL.

In the case of this clonotype: This clone may be a read error of a much larger clone one base away. This sequence joins TRBV7-2 and TRBJ1-6; maybe TRBD1 (5 bases). CDR1 is SGHTA and CDR2 is FQGNSA in the germline V gene. The CDR3 extends over 17 amino acids. The CDR3, as DNA: TGTGCCAGCAGCTTTACCCGCACCGGGACGGAGAATTCATCCCTCCACTTT. The encoded protein is CASSFTRTGTENSSLHF.

This clonotype was seen ten or more times. In DNA, the CDR3 is TGTGCCAGCAGCTTAGCGGGGGCGAATCAGCCCCAGCATTTT. It translates to CASSLAGANQPQHF. The chain carries TRBV7-2 and TRBJ1-5; a weak D match, TRBD1 (6 bases). Deletions cut 0 bases from V and 4 bases from J, with 7 bases between. The CDR3 extends over 14 amino acids. The germline V gene has CDR1 SGHTA and CDR2 FQGNSA.

This clonotype appeared once. This rearrangement joins TRBV20-1 to TRBJ1-1; tentative D call: TRBD1 (5 bases). Deletions cut 4 bases from V and 5 bases from J, with 11 bases between. Germline V CDR1 and CDR2: DFQATT, SNEGSKA (reference sequence). This CDR3 has 12 residues. The CDR3: CSAKSRETEAFF. The CDR3 DNA follows: TGCAGTGCTAAAAGCAGGGAAACTGAAGCTTTCTTT.